Below are 11 T cell receptor beta chains sequenced from a single sample in a study of radiation and T cells in renal cell carcinoma. Time point of the sample: blood 4 weeks post-SBRT, at nephrectomy. Treatment given: 15 Gy SBRT to primary tumor, nephrectomy 4 weeks later. TCRdb's table, derived via immunoSEQ multiplex PCR, lists solely in-frame clones and lacks some. The table includes more than 120,000 clones, 75% to 90% detected once. Sequenced here: blood, sampled from a patient whose treatment included radiotherapy and nephrectomy. The receptors stem from a woman between 45 and 65 years old with renal cell carcinoma.

J is TRBJ1-6 and V is TRBV7-2; the D is unclear. V was cut by 0 bases and J by 6 bases, with 9 bases left in between. Germline V gene sequence: CDR1 SGHTA, CDR2 FQGNSA. There are 15 residues in the CDR3. This CDR3 reads CASSLAGISNSPLHF. Here the CDR3 DNA reads TGTGCCAGCAGCTTAGCAGGGATCAGTAATTCACCCCTCCACTTT.

This clone was counted only a few times. DNA for the CDR3: TGTGCCATCAGGGGACAGGAGGATTTCTATGGCTACACCTTC. It specifies CAIRGQEDFYGYTF. V usage is TRBV10-3 and J usage is TRBJ1-2, with 8 bases lining up with TRBD1. This CDR3 spans 14 amino acids. Trimming removed 6 bases from V and 4 bases from J; junction bases left unmatched: 7. The germline V gene encodes CDR1 ENHRY and CDR2 SYGVKD.

With regard to this clone: At one of its ends the junction is not consistent with the germline gene, which may arise from a read error. This chain connects TRBV7-2 to TRBJ2-5; D could derive from TRBD1 or TRBD2 (5 bases each). Germline V lookup: CDR1 SGHTA, CDR2 FQGNSA. This CDR3 region has 14 residues. CDR3 nucleotide sequence: TGTGCCAGCAGCCCCCCCCGGGGCCAAGGGACCCAGTACTTC. Its protein product is CASSPPRGQGTQYF.

The chain employs TRBV9 and TRBJ2-1; 7 bases agree with TRBD1. Losses at the gene ends were 3 bases for V and 2 bases for J; bases not matched to a gene: 2. CDR1 and CDR2 (germline): SGDLS, YYNGEE. This CDR3 is 14 amino acids long. CDR3 DNA sequence: TGTGCCAGCAGCGGACAGGGTCCCTACAATGAGCAGTTCTTC. This translates into CASSGQGPYNEQFF.

This clone has only a few counts. This chain uses TRBV20-1 with TRBJ1-1, with D possibly being TRBD1 (6 bases). Trimming took off 6 bases at V and 8 bases at J, with 10 bases between the two ends. The germline gives CDR1 DFQATT, CDR2 SNEGSKA (reference sequence). The CDR3 has 10 amino acids. CDR3 sequence: CSATGAEAFF. The CDR3 DNA follows: TGCAGTGCGACAGGTGCGGAAGCTTTCTTT.

V gene TRBV4-3 combines with J gene TRBJ2-1, with TRBD2 identical over 9 bases. CDR1 LGHNA and CDR2 YSLEER come from the germline V gene. J was trimmed by 3 bases and V by 0 bases; bases with no gene match: 9. CDR3 length equals 18 residues. The CDR3 protein is CASSQDPSSGVYYNEQFF. The CDR3 DNA follows: TGCGCCAGCAGCCAAGATCCATCTAGCGGGGTTTACTACAATGAGCAGTTCTTC.

The V and J genes are TRBV7-2 and TRBJ2-1, with D possibly being TRBD1 (5 bases). Germline loops: CDR1 SGHTA, CDR2 FQGNSA. This CDR3 spans 15 amino acids. The V and J ends lost 6 bases and 3 bases respectively, with 15 bases between them. The CDR3 region is CASRASGSSYNEQFF. The DNA for the CDR3 is TGTGCCAGCAGAGCCTCAGGGTCTAGCTACAATGAGCAGTTCTTC.

V gene TRBV7-2 combines with J gene TRBJ2-5; 7 bases match TRBD1. The V gene's germline CDR1 is SGHTA and CDR2 FQGNSA. The length of the CDR3 is 14 residues. V trimming: 3 bases; J trimming: 1 base; junction bases outside the gene matches: 2. CDR3 residues: CASSFDRAQETQYF. The CDR3, as DNA: TGTGCCAGCAGCTTCGACAGGGCCCAAGAGACCCAGTACTTC.

The chain has TRBV18 and TRBJ2-1; TRBD1 or TRBD2 may be the D gene (5 bases each). Germline V CDR1 and CDR2: KGHSH, LQKENI. V dropped 3 bases and J dropped 2 bases, with 11 bases sitting between them. The CDR3 is 15 amino acids. The CDR3 nucleotides read TGTGCCAGCTCACCCCAGGGAGCTACCTACAATGAGCAGTTCTTC. Its protein is CASSPQGATYNEQFF.

In this sample, this clone turned up once. This chain joins TRBV5-1 and TRBJ1-2; 7 positions match TRBD1. V was clipped by 4 bases and J by 1 base; unmatched bases: 4. The CDR3 loop spans 14 amino acids. Per germline, CDR1 SGHRS and CDR2 YFSETQ. The CDR3: CASSGGQVNYGYTF. The CDR3 coding sequence is TGCGCCAGCAGCGGTGGACAGGTTAACTATGGCTACACCTTC.

This rearrangement joins TRBV5-1 to TRBJ2-3; TRBD2 is a possible D gene (6 bases). Germline V lookup: CDR1 SGHRS, CDR2 YFSETQ. V was clipped by 3 bases and J by 2 bases, with 7 bases between them. This CDR3 is built from 13 residues. The CDR3 is CASSWGDTDTQYF. The CDR3 DNA sequence: TGCGCCAGCAGCTGGGGGGACACAGATACGCAGTATTTT.